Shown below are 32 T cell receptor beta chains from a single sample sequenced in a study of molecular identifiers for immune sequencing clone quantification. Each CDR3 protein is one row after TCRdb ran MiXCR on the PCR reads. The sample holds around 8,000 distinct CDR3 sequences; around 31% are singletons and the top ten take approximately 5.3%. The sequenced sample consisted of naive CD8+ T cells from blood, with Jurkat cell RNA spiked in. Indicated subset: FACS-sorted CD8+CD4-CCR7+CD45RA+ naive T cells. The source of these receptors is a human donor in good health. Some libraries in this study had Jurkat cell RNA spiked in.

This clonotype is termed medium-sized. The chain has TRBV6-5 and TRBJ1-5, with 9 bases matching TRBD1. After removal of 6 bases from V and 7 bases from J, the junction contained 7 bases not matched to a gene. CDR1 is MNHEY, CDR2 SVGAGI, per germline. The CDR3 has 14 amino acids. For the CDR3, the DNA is TGTGCCAGCAGACCGGGACAGGGAGGCCAGCCCCAGCATTTT. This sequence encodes CASRPGQGGQPQHF.

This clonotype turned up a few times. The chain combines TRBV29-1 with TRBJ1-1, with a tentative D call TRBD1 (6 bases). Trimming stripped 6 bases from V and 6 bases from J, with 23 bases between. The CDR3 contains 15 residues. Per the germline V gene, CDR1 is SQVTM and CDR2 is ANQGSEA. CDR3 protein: CSVLGGETATAEAFF. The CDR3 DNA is TGCAGCGTCCTAGGGGGGGAGACAGCGACGGCTGAAGCTTTCTTT.

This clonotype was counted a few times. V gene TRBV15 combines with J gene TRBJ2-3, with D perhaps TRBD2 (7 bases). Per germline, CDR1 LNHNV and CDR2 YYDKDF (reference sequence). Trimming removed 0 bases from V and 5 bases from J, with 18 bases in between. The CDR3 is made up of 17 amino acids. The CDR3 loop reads CATSRDLAGEGVDTQYF. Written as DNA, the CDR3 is TGTGCCACCAGCAGAGATCTGGCGGGAGAGGGGGTAGATACGCAGTATTTT.

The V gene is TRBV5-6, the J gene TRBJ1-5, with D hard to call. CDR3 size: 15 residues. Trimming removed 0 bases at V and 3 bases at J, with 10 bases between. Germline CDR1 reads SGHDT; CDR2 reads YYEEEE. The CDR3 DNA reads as TGTGCCAGCAGCTTGGGGCAGGAATACAATCAGCCCCAGCATTTT. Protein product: CASSLGQEYNQPQHF.

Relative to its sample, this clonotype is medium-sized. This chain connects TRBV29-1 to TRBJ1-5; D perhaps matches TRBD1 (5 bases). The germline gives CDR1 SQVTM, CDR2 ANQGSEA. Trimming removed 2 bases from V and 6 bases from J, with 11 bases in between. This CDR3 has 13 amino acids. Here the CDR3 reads CSVEQGTGQPQHF. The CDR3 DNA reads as TGCAGCGTTGAACAGGGAACTGGTCAGCCCCAGCATTTT.

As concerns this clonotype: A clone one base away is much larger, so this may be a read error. In DNA, the CDR3 is TGTGCCAGCAGTTATGGCGCAGTTACGCAGTATTTT. Its translation is CASSYGAVTQYF. This chain joins TRBV7-8 and TRBJ2-3; D uncertain. Germline V lookup: CDR1 SGHVS, CDR2 FQNEAQ. Trimming removed 6 bases at V and 8 bases at J, with 12 bases between. The CDR3 totals 12 residues.

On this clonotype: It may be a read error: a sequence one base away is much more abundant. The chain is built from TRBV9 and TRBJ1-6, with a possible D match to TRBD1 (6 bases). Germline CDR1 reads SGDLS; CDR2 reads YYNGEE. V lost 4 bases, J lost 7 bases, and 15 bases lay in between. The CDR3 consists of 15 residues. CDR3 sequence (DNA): TGTGCCAGCAGCCCCGCTATGACAGGAAATTCACCCCTCCACTTT. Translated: CASSPAMTGNSPLHF.

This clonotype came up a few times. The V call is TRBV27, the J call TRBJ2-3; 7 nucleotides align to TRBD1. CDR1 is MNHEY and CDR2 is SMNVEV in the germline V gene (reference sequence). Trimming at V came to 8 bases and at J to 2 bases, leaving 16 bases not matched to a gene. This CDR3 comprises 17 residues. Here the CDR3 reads CASSDGGQPILTDTQYF. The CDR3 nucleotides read TGTGCCAGCTCCGATGGGGGACAGCCTATCCTCACAGATACGCAGTATTTT.

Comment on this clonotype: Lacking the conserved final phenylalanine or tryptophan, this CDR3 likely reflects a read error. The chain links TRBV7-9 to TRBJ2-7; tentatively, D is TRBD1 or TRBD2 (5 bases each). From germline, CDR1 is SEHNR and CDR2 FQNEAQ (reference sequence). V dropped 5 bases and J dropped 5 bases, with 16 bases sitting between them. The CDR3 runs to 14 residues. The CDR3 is CASSGTAPPNEQYI. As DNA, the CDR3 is TGTGCCAGCAGCGGGACGGCCCCTCCTAACGAGCAGTACATC.

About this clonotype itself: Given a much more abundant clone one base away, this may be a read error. CDR3 loop: CAGTGEENIQYF. The CDR3 DNA is TGTGCCGGCACAGGGGAGGAAAACATTCAGTACTTC. The chain links TRBV28 to TRBJ2-4, with TRBD1 as a possible D gene (7 bases). The CDR3 has 12 residues. V dropped 11 bases and J dropped 5 bases, with 13 bases sitting between them. The germline V gene encodes CDR1 MDHEN and CDR2 SYDVKM.

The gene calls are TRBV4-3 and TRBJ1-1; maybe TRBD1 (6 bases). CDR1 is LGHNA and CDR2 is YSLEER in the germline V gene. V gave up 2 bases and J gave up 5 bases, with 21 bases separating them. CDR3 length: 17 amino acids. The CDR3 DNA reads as TGCGCCAGCAGCCAAACGCCAGGGGAATTTTATCGAACTGAAGCTTTCTTT. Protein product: CASSQTPGEFYRTEAFF.

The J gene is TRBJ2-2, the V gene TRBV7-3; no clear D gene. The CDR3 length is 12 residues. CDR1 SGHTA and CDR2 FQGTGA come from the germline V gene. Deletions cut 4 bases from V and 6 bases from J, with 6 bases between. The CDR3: CASSYNPGELFF. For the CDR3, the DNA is TGTGCCAGCAGCTACAACCCCGGGGAGCTGTTTTTT. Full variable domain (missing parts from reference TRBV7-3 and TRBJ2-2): GAGVSQTPSNKVTEKGKYVELRCDPISGHTALYWYRQSLGQGPEFLIYFQGTGAADDSGLPNDRFFAVRPEGSVSTLKIQRTERGDSAVYLCASSYNPGELFFGEGSRLTVL.

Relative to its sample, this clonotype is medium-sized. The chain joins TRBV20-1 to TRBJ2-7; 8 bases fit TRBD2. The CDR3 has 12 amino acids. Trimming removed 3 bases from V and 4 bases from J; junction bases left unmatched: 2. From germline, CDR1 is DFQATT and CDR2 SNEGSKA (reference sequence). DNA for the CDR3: TGCAGTGCTAGTTCTAGCGGGTACGAGCAGTACTTC. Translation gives CSASSSGYEQYF.

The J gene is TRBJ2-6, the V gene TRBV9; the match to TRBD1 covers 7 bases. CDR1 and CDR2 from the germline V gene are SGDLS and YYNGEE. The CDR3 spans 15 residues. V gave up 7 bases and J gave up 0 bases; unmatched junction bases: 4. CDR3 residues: CASGDSTSGANVLTF. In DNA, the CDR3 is TGTGCCAGCGGGGACAGCACCTCTGGGGCCAACGTCCTGACTTTC.

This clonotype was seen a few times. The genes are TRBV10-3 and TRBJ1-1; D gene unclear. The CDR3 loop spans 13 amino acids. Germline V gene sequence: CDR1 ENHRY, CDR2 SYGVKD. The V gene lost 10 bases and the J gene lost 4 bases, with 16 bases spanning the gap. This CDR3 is CATSLGPVTEAFF. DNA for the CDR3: TGTGCCACTTCACTTGGACCGGTCACTGAAGCTTTCTTT.

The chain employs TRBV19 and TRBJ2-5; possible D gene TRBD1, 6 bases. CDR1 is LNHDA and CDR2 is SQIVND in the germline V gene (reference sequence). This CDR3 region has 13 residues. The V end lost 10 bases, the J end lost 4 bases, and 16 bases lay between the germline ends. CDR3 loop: CAKFPPGVETQYF. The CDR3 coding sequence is TGTGCCAAGTTTCCTCCAGGGGTAGAGACCCAGTACTTC.

CDR3 sequence: CASSPRVEQYF. CDR3 nucleotide sequence: TGTGCCAGCAGCCCCAGGGTCGAGCAGTACTTC. V usage is TRBV12-3 or TRBV12-4 and J usage is TRBJ2-7; D is perhaps TRBD1 (5 bases). The CDR3 sequence is 11 residues long. Trimming took 6 bases from V and 6 from J, leaving 9 bases between them.

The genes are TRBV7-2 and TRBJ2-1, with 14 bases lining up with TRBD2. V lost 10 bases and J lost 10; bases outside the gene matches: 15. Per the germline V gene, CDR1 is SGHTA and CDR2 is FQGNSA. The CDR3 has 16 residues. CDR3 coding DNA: TGTGCCACCCTTATCCGACTAGCGGGAGGGCCAGGGGAGCAGTTCTTC. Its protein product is CATLIRLAGGPGEQFF.

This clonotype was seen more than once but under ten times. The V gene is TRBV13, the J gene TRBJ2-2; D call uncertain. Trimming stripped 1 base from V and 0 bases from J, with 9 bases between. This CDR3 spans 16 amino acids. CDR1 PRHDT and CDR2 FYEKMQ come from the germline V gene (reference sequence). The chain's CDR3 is CASSLDDRANTGELFF. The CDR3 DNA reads TGTGCCAGCAGCTTAGACGACCGAGCGAACACCGGGGAGCTGTTTTTT.

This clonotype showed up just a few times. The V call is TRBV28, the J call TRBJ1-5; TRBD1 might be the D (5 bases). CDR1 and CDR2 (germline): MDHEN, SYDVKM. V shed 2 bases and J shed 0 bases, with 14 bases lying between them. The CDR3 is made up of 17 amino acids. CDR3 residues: CASSLGASHYSNQPQHF. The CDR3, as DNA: TGTGCCAGCAGTTTAGGGGCCAGTCATTATAGCAATCAGCCCCAGCATTTT.

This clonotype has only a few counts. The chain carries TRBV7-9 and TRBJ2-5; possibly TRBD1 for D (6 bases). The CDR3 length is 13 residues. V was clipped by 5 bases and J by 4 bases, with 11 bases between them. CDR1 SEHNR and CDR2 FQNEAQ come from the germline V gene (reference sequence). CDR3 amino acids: CASSPPRGETQYF. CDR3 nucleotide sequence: TGTGCCAGCAGCCCCCCCAGGGGAGAGACCCAGTACTTC. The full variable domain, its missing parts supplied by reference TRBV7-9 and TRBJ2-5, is DTGVSQNPRHKITKRGQNVTFRCDPISEHNRLYWYRQTLGQGPEFLTYFQNEAQLEKSRLLSDRFSAERPKGSFSTLEIQRTEQGDSAMYLCASSPPRGETQYFGPGTRLLVL.

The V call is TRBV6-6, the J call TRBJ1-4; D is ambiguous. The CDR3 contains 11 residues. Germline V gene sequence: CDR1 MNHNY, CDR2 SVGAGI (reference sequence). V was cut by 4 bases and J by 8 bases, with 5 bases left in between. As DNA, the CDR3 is TGTGCCAGCAGTTTTGGCGAAAAACTGTTTTTT. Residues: CASSFGEKLFF.

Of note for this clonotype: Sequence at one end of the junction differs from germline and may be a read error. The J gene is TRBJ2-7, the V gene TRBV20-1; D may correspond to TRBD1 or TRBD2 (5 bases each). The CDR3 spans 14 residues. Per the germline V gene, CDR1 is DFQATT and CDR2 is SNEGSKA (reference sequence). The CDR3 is CRATGTDFSYEQYF. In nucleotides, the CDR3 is TGCCGTGCAACCGGGACGGACTTCTCCTACGAGCAGTACTTC.

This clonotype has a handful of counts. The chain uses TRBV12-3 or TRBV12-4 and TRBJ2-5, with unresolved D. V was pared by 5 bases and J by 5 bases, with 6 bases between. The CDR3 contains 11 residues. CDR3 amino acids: CASSLGETQYF. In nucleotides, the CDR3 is TGTGCCAGCAGTCTCGGGGAGACCCAGTACTTC.

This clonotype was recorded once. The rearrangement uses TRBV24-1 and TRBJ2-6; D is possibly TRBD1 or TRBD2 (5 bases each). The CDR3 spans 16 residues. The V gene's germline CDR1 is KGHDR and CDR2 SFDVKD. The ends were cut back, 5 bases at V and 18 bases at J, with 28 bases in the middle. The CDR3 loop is CATSGPRGSGANDQTF. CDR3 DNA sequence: TGTGCCACCAGTGGTCCCCGGGGCTCTGGGGCCAACGACCAGACTTTC.

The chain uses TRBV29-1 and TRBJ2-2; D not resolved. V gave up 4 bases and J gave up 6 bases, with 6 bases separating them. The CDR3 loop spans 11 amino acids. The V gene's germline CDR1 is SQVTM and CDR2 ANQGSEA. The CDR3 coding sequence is TGCAGCGTTGGGACCTCCGGGGAGCTGTTTTTT. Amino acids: CSVGTSGELFF.

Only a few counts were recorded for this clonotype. The CDR3 nucleotides read TGTGCCAGCAGTTCGTCAGGAGCCACAGATACGCAGTATTTT. Encoded protein: CASSSSGATDTQYF. The gene calls are TRBV12-3 or TRBV12-4 and TRBJ2-3; D unresolved. The V gene lost 4 bases and the J gene lost 2 bases, with 10 bases spanning the gap. This CDR3 is built from 14 residues.

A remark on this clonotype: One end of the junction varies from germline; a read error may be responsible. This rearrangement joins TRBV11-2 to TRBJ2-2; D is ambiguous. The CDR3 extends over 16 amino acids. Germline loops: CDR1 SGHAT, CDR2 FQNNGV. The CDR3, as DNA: TGTGCCAGCAGCCTAGAAATTTTAACGAACACCGGGGAGCTGTTTTTT. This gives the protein CASSLEILTNTGELFF.

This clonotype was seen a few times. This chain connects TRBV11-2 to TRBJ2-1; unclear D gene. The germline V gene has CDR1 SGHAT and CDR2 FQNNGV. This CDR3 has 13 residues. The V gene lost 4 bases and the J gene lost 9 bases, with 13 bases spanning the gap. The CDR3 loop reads CASSSSFSSEQFF. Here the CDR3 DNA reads TGTGCCAGCAGCTCTTCATTTAGCTCTGAGCAGTTCTTC.

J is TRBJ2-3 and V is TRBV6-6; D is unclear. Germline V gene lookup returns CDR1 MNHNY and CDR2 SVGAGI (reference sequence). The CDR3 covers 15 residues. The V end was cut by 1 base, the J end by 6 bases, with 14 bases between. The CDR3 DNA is TGTGCCAGCAGTTACTACCGAAGGGCCCCGGATACGCAGTATTTT. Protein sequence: CASSYYRRAPDTQYF.

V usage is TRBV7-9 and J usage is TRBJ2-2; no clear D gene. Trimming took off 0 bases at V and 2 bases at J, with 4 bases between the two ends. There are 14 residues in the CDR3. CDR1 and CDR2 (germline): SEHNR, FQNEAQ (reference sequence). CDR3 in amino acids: CASSLAVNTGELFF. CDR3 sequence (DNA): TGTGCCAGCAGCTTAGCTGTAAACACCGGGGAGCTGTTTTTT.

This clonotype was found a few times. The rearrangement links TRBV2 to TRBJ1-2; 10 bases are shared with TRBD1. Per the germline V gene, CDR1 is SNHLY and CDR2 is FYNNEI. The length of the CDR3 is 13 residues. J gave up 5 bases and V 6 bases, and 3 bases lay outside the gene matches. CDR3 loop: CASRGQGRYGYTF. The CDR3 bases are TGTGCCAGCAGGGGACAGGGGCGGTATGGCTACACCTTC. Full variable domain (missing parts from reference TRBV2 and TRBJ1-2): EPEVTQTPSHQVTQMGQEVILRCVPISNHLYFYWYRQILGQKVEFLVSFYNNEISEKSEIFDDQFSVERPDGSNFTLKIRSTKLEDSAMYFCASRGQGRYGYTFGSGTRLTVV.